The clone carrying this T cell receptor beta chain was seen more than once but under ten times. Its antigen is undetermined. Trimming cost V 5 bases and J 2 bases; bases outside gene matches: 7. Germline CDR1 is SGHTA and CDR2 is FQGTGA. This CDR3 has 15 amino acids. Treatment reported: approximately nine-day PBMC culture with coronavirus spike peptide pools or control peptides (ViraFEST assay). Negative selection purified CD4+ T cells after less than 12 days of culture. These data belong to a study of vaccination and CD4 T cells after COVID-19. For the study at large: The post-COVID sampling time was a median roughly 100 days after diagnosis, ranging from 35 to 161.

The Oncomine TCR Beta short-read assay was applied to DNA of cultured CD4+ T cells. TCRdb analysed the PCR reads with MiXCR anew, one entry per CDR3 protein. The sample holds about 2,600 distinct CDR3 sequences, 25% to 30% seen once. The V gene is TRBV7-3, the J gene TRBJ2-5, with TRBD1 matching 8 bases. The sample here was CD4+ T cells from blood, cultured in vitro, taken after SARS-CoV-2 vaccination. The origin of this receptor is a human donor who had recovered from COVID-19. The CDR3 nucleotides read TGTGCCAGCAGCGCGGGACAGGTAAAGCAAGAGACCCAGTACTTC. It encodes CASSAGQVKQETQYF.